This entry concerns a single T cell receptor (beta chain). Antigen specificity is unknown. Researchers sequenced unstimulated naive, memory, effector memory and TEMRA subsets in a few donor pairs. Sequencing was performed with immunoSEQ multiplex PCR; in TCRdb, only in-frame clones are kept and a portion is missing. The sample has about 63,000 clones; less than 85% are singletons. Per the germline V gene, CDR1 is LNHDA and CDR2 is SQIVND (reference sequence). This CDR3 is built from 13 residues. The J segment lost 7 bases and the V segment lost 5 bases, leaving 6 bases of the junction unmatched. This record comes from a study of siplizumab effects on memory and regulatory T cells. General study results and limits: Of the proliferating CD4+ or CD8+ clones, roughly 75-95% lacked a naive or memory phenotype that could be assigned.

The V call is TRBV19, the J call TRBJ1-2; the match to TRBD1 covers 8 bases. The clonotype comes from a human donor in good health. The sample comprised memory CD4+ T cells sorted from blood. In nucleotides, the CDR3 is TGTGCCAGTAGTCAAGGACAGGGAGGTGGCTACACCTTC. Protein: CASSQGQGGGYTF.